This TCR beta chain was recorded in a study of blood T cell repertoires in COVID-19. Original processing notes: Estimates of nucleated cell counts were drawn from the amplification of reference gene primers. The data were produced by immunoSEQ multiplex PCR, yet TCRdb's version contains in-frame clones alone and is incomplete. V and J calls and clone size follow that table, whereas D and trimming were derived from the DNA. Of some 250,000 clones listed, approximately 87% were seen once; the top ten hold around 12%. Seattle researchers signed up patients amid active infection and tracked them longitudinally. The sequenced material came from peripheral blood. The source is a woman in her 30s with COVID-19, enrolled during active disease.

The CDR3 DNA is TGTGCCAGCAGTTACACAGAGAACACTGAAGCTTTCTTT. As protein: CASSYTENTEAFF. This rearrangement joins TRBV6-4 to TRBJ1-1; no clear D. This CDR3 has 13 amino acids. Trimming left V 5 bases short and J 1 base short, with 8 bases between. The germline CDR1 and CDR2 sequences are MRHNA and SNTAGT.